Below, 6 T cell receptor beta chains from the same sample are listed, as sequenced in a study of T cell responses to AZD1222 COVID-19 vaccine. Clones were read by immunoSEQ multiplex PCR, and TCRdb kept only the in-frame ones, dropping some. The sample has around 50,000 clones, about 88% seen once; the top ten hold roughly a tenth. Sequencing used peripheral blood, obtained on day 0 of AZD1222 vaccination. The receptor set was obtained from an adult in good health.

The rearrangement joins TRBV2 to TRBJ1-2, with 8 nucleotides matching TRBD1. Germline trimming cut 3 bases from V and 2 bases from J; bases unmatched to any gene: 2. This CDR3 is built from 14 residues. Looked up from germline, CDR1 is SNHLY and CDR2 is FYNNEI. The CDR3 DNA is TGTGCCAGCAGTGACCAGGGGGCGAACTATGGCTACACCTTC. It encodes CASSDQGANYGYTF.

V and J are TRBV7-9 and TRBJ1-2; TRBD1 aligns across 8 bases. CDR3 size: 16 residues. CDR1 and CDR2 (germline): SEHNR, FQNEAQ (reference sequence). The trim removed 0 bases at V and 6 bases at J, leaving 9 bases unmatched. CDR3 sequence: CASSLAPARGLHGYTF. The DNA for the CDR3 is TGTGCCAGCAGCTTAGCACCTGCCAGGGGGCTACATGGCTACACCTTC.

The rearrangement uses TRBV7-8 and TRBJ1-2; D is undetermined. The V and J ends lost 6 bases and 10 bases respectively, with 15 bases between them. The germline CDR1 and CDR2 sequences are SGHVS and FQNEAQ. This CDR3 spans 12 amino acids. The CDR3 nucleotides are TGTGCCAGCAGGGGAGGGCAGTTCGACTACACCTTC. This encodes CASRGGQFDYTF. Supplemented by reference TRBV7-8 and TRBJ1-2, the full variable domain reads GAGVSQSPRYKVAKRGQDVALRCDPISGHVSLFWYQQALGQGPEFLTYFQNEAQLDKSGLPSDRFFAERPEGSVSTLKIQRTQQEDSAVYLCASRGGQFDYTFGSGTRLTVV.

This chain joins TRBV3-1 (or the pseudogene TRBV3-2) and TRBJ2-7; TRBD2 might be the D (6 bases). Germline CDR1 and CDR2: LGHDT and YNNKEL (reference sequence). V gave up 4 bases and J gave up 5 bases, with 12 bases separating them. The CDR3 has 13 residues. The CDR3 region is CASSLGGNHEQYF. CDR3 DNA sequence: TGTGCCAGCAGCCTAGGCGGGAACCACGAGCAGTACTTC.

The chain links TRBV11-3 to TRBJ2-3; a possible D gene is TRBD1 (6 bases). The CDR3 has 15 residues. Trimming took off 5 bases at V and 0 bases at J, with 12 bases between the two ends. Germline CDR1 is SGHNT and CDR2 is YENEEA. The CDR3, as DNA: TGTGCCAGCAGCGTAGGGGGACCTAGCACAGATACGCAGTATTTT. Residues: CASSVGGPSTDTQYF.

About this clone itself: Mismatch with germline at one junction end may stem from a read error. This rearrangement joins TRBV4-1 to TRBJ1-4; 8 nucleotides agree with TRBD1. Looked up from germline, CDR1 is MGHRA and CDR2 is YSYEKL. The CDR3 totals 15 residues. Here the CDR3 reads CASSQLAAALTGVVF. In DNA, the CDR3 is TGCGCCAGCAGCCAACTAGCCGCGGCCTTGACAGGGGTAGTTTTT.